This paragraph covers one T cell receptor beta chain sequence. Data came from immunoSEQ multiplex PCR; TCRdb stores just in-frame clones and leaves some out. The sample contains tens of thousands of clones, 88% of which appear only once. Germline loops: CDR1 SNHLY, CDR2 FYNNEI. The CDR3 is 14 amino acids. V shed 7 bases and J shed 4 bases, with 16 bases lying between them. This record belongs to a study of OX40 agonist ivuxolimab in advanced cancers. This sequence originates from an adult with an advanced solid tumor such as melanoma, head and neck, liver or kidney cancer. Sample: CD4+ or CD8+ T cells sorted from blood, taken in a trial of the OX40 agonist ivuxolimab. The chain has TRBV2 and TRBJ2-5; D possibly uses TRBD1 or TRBD2 (5 bases each). CDR3 DNA sequence: TGTGCCAGCAACCCCCGACCGAGGGGAGAGACCCAGTACTTC. The encoded protein is CASNPRPRGETQYF.